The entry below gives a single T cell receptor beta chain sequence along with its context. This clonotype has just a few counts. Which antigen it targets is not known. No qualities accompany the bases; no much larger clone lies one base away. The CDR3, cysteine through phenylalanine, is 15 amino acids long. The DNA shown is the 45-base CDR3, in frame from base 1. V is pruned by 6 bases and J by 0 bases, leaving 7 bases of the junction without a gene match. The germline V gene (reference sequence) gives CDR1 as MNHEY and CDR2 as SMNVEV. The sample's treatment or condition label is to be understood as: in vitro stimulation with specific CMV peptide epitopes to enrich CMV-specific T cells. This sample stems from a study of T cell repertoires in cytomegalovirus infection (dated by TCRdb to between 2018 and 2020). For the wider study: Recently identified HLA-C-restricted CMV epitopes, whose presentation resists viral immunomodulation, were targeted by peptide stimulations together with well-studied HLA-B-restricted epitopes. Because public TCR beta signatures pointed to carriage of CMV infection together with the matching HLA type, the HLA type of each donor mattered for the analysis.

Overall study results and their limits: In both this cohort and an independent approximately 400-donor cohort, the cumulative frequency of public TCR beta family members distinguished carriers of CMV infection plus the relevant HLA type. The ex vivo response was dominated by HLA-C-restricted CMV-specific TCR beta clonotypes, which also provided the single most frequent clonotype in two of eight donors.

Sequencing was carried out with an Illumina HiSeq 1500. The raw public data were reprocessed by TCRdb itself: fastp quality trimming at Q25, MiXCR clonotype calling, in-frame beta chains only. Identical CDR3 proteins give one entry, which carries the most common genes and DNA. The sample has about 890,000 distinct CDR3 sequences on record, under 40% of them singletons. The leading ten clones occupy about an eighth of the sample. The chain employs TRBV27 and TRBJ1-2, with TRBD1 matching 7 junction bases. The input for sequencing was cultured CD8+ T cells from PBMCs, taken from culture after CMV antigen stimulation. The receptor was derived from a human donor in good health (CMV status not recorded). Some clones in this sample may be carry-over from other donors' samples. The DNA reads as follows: TGTGCCAGCAGCGGCTCCGGGACAGCTAACTATGGCTACACCTTC. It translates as CASSGSGTANYGYTF.